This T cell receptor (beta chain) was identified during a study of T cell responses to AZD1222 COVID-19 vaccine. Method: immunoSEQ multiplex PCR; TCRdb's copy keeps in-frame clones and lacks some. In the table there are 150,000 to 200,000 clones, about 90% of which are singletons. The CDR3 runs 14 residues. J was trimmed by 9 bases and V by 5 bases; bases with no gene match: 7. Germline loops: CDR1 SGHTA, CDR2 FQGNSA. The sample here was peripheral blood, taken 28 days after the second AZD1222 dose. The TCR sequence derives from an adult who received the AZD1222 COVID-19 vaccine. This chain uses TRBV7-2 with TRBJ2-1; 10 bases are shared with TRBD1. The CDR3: CASSADRGFPEQFF. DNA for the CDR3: TGTGCCAGCAGCGCGGACAGGGGGTTCCCTGAGCAGTTCTTC.